These T cell receptor beta chains were read from a single sample in a study of blood T cell repertoires in COVID-19. Method: immunoSEQ multiplex PCR; TCRdb's copy keeps in-frame clones and lacks some. Of some 25,000 clones in the sample, 82% were seen once. Sequencing input: peripheral blood. Receptors were obtained from a human donor in a cohort sampled during active COVID-19. Both conserved end residues are part of each CDR3. The D gene is left open where the match is weak. Some rows mark clone size as missing; the rest say once, few, many or name a class of expanded clone.

V	D	size	J	DNA	CDR3
TRBV14	NA	NA	TRBJ2-5	TGTGCCAGCAGCCGATCGGAGACAGTGGAGACCCAGTACTTC	CASSRSETVETQYF
TRBV28	TRBD2	NA	TRBJ2-1	TGTGCCAGCAGTACAAGGACTAGCGGGAGGGCTACCTCCTACAATGAGCAGTTCTTC	CASSTRTSGRATSYNEQFF
TRBV6-5	NA	NA	TRBJ1-6	TGTGCCAGCAGGGAGCGCTTGGGGCTGTCACCCCTCCACTTT	CASRERLGLSPLHF
TRBV9	TRBD1	NA	TRBJ1-3	TGTGCCAGCAGCGCAGGGACAGGGAGTGTTGGAAACACCATATATTTT	CASSAGTGSVGNTIYF
TRBV7-9	TRBD1	few	TRBJ1-1	TGTGCCAGCAGCTTTCAGACAGGGGGAAACACTGAAGCTTTCTTT	CASSFQTGGNTEAFF
TRBV6-1	NA	NA	TRBJ2-3	TGTGCCAGCAGTGAACCCCCGTTGGCCACAGATACGCAGTATTTT	CASSEPPLATDTQYF
TRBV4-3	NA	NA	TRBJ1-2	TGCGCCAGCAGCCGACAATTAGCTAACTATGGCTACACCTTC	CASSRQLANYGYTF
TRBV19	TRBD1	NA	TRBJ1-5	TGTGCCAGTAGTATGCCACCGGGACAGGCAAGCAATCAGCCCCAGCATTTT	CASSMPPGQASNQPQHF
TRBV28	NA	NA	TRBJ2-5	TGTGCCAGCAGTCCGACAGGATCCCACTCCGGGACCCAGTACTTC	CASSPTGSHSGTQYF
TRBV6-5	TRBD1	NA	TRBJ1-2	TGTGCCAGCAGTTTAAGGACAGGGGGCTATGGCTACACCTTC	CASSLRTGGYGYTF
TRBV7-2	NA	NA	TRBJ2-1	TGTGCCAGCAGCTCTAGTATCCTGTTCTTC	CASSSSILFF
TRBV11-3	TRBD1	NA	TRBJ1-5	TGTGCCAGCAGCGGACAGGGGGATCAGCCCCAGCATTTT	CASSGQGDQPQHF
TRBV7-2	TRBD2	NA	TRBJ2-6	TGTGCCAGCAGCTTAGGCGGGGGGGGCCCTGGGGCCAACGTCCTGACTTTC	CASSLGGGGPGANVLTF
TRBV28	NA	NA	TRBJ1-4	TGTGCCAGCAGTTCCCGGCTGGGGGGGCGCGAAAAACTGTTTTTT	CASSSRLGGREKLFF
TRBV9	NA	NA	TRBJ2-3	TGTGCCAGCAGCGCAGATGTAGCCACAGATACGCAGTATTTT	CASSADVATDTQYF
TRBV7-6	NA	NA	TRBJ2-2	TGTGCCAGCAGCTTGCAGTCGAACACCGGGGAGCTGTTTTTT	CASSLQSNTGELFF
TRBV5-1	TRBD2	NA	TRBJ2-7	TGCGCCAGCAGCCCCGCTAGCGGGAGGGCCTCCGAGCAGTACTTC	CASSPASGRASEQYF
TRBV15	TRBD2	once	TRBJ2-7	TGTGCCACCAGCCTACCCGGGGGGGTCTACGAGCAGTACTTC	CATSLPGGVYEQYF
TRBV3-1/TRBV3-2	TRBD2	NA	TRBJ2-7	TGTGCCAGCAGCCAAGACGTGGGGGGGTCCCCCTACGAGCAGTACTTC	CASSQDVGGSPYEQYF